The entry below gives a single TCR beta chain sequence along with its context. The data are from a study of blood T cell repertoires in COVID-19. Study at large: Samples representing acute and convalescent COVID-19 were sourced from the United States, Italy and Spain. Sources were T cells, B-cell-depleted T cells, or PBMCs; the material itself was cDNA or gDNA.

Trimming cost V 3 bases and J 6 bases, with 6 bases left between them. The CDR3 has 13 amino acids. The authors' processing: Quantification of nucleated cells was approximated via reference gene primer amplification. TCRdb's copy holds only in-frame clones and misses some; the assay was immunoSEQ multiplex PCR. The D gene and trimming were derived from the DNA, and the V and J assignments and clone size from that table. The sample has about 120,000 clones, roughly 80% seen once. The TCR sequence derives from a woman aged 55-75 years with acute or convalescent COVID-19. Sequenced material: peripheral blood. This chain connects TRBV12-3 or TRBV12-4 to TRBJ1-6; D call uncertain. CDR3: CASSFRSNSPLHF. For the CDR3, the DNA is TGTGCCAGCAGTTTTCGCAGTAATTCACCCCTCCACTTT.